This T cell receptor (beta chain) was captured in a study of cytomegalovirus exposure and HLA in healthy donors. The CDR3 loop spans 16 amino acids. J gave up 11 bases and V 0 bases, and 10 bases lay outside the gene matches. Per germline, CDR1 SNHLY and CDR2 FYNNEI. Primers: 60 Vbeta forward and 13 Jbeta reverse. Assay: immunoSEQ multiplex PCR; the TCRdb copy retains only in-frame clones and omits some. The sample has roughly 130,000 clones; roughly four fifths are singletons. This chain joins TRBV2 and TRBJ1-5, with 10 nucleotides matching TRBD1. This clonotype was sampled from a woman aged 45 to 65 in good health and CMV-seronegative. The sample consisted of PBMCs. DNA for the CDR3: TGTGCCAGCAGTGAAGCCCTAGGACAGGGGGTCGGGGCCCAGCATTTT. Amino acids: CASSEALGQGVGAQHF.